This T cell receptor (beta chain) was sequenced for a study of T cells in localized non-small cell lung cancer (dated by TCRdb to 2020 to 2022). For the study in its entirety: Comparing tumors with uninvolved tumor-adjacent lungs, the study looked at the T cell repertoires of hundreds of patients with early-stage NSCLC. A mean age of approximately 66 years was recorded for the NSCLC patients, of whom under 150 were male and some 99 were female. All 240 or so NSCLC patients in the cohort were treatment-naive and had localized lung tumors that were resected.

The immunoSEQ Assay was used to sequence TCR beta CDR3 regions from DNA. Per the source publication's procedure: To compute T cell density, TCR beta template counts were normalized to usable DNA, which was estimated by amplifying housekeeping genes. The preseqR package was used to estimate richness by extrapolating to 400,000 templates for PBMC samples and to 120,000 templates for tissue samples. Clonality was defined by subtracting Pielou's evenness from one. To identify tissue-enriched TCRs, differential abundance testing was run on productive amino-acid clonotypes with a minimum total count of 5 and an alpha of 0.1. The Jaccard Index and the Morisita Overlap Index were used to measure repertoire overlap between compartments. TCR beta CDR3s were clustered by GLIPH together with public tetramer-defined viral CDR3s, and at least three viral sequences plus V-gene enrichment were required for viral motifs. Imported from immuneACCESS, the table was reduced by TCRdb to in-frame sequences with V and J called. These copies leave out some clones; in studies compared against another copy, an unresolved V gene accounts for under half, and the cause of the remainder is not known. That table gives V, J and clone size, and the DNA gave D and trimming. The sample contains tens of thousands of clones, 85% to 90% of them found a single time. Around 4.2% of the sample rests with the top ten.

As to this clone: Which antigen it targets is not known. Base qualities are missing; no much larger clone stands one base away.

Inclusive of the bounding cysteine and phenylalanine, the CDR3 is 16 residues long. Just the 48-base CDR3 DNA is kept, in frame starting at base 1. From the germline V gene, CDR1 is SGHRS and CDR2 is YFSETQ. V ends up 3 bases short and J 5 bases short, with an unmatched junction base count of 10. General conclusions and limits of the study: Because the study design was exploratory, TCR variables were selected using unadjusted p-values without false-discovery rate correction. A median of about 50 of the top 100 tumor clones turned up in the paired uninvolved adjacent lung, and 25 to 35 of those clones also ranked among the top 100 of that same adjacent lung. Uninvolved tumor-adjacent lung showed the highest T cell clonality, higher than tumor, which suggests more focused antigenic responses in the adjacent lung. Because multi-region tumor sequencing was not done, intratumor heterogeneity could not be ruled out. Higher blood T cell density associated with longer overall survival, while higher adjacent-lung clonality associated with shorter survival.

At diagnosis, peripheral blood, uninvolved tumor-adjacent lung and tumor were collected and stored as a combination of fresh-frozen and FFPE material. For TCR repertoire profiling, blood samples were analyzed as peripheral blood mononuclear cells. The input for sequencing was peripheral blood, taken before any cancer treatment. The clonotype originates from a male donor at least 60 years old with stage III lung adenocarcinoma. The V and J genes are TRBV5-1 and TRBJ2-2; TRBD1 matches 7 bases in the middle. The CDR3 corresponds to CASSSGLGQTTGELFF. The nucleotide sequence is given as TGCGCCAGCAGCTCGGGGTTGGGACAGACGACCGGGGAGCTGTTTTTT.